A selection of T cell receptor beta chains follows, all from one sample in a study of CD8+CD57+ T cells in acquired aplastic anemia. TCRdb reprocessed the reads with MiXCR, giving one entry per CDR3 protein. The data show about 160,000 distinct CDR3 sequences, roughly 45% seen once. Sequencing used sorted CD4+, CD8+, or CD8+CD57+ T cells (not recorded which) from PBMCs. The receptors were gathered from a human donor in good health. Each CDR3 is given without its conserved first and last residue.

v_gene,j_gene,CDR3aa
TRBV6-6,TRBJ1-1,ASSYFRSSDTEAF
TRBV5-8,TRBJ1-5,ASIDRGNQPQH
TRBV19,TRBJ2-7,ASSIPNRGAYEQY
TRBV30,TRBJ1-2,AWSPQEGGYGYT
TRBV19,TRBJ1-1,ASSIVKMNTEAF
TRBV7-9,TRBJ2-1,ASSRRDWTYNEQF
TRBV10-3,TRBJ2-2,AISESTDRAETGELF
TRBV20-1,TRBJ2-2,SATGTRRELF
TRBV18,TRBJ1-5,ASSRQASNQPQH
TRBV19,TRBJ1-4,ATVLGEKLF
TRBV7-3,TRBJ1-1,ASSLLPQGQAEAF
TRBV19,TRBJ1-6,ASKDRVGSPLH
TRBV7-6,TRBJ2-7,ASSLAGGRGSSYEQY
TRBV2,TRBJ2-3,ASSVEGKDTQY
TRBV29-1,TRBJ1-3,SVGDGGNTIY
TRBV15,TRBJ2-1,ATSREGLPVDEQF
TRBV5-1,TRBJ2-7,ASSLSLASYEQY
TRBV7-8,TRBJ1-1,ASSLQMGEAF
TRBV10-3,TRBJ2-2,AMKTSGRGELF
TRBV19,TRBJ1-6,AISDRGGSPLH
TRBV3-1,TRBJ1-1,ASSHRTGESEAF
TRBV19,TRBJ1-2,ASSIVGQGYGYT
TRBV7-3,TRBJ2-6,ASSSQISGANVLT
TRBV7-9,TRBJ2-5,ASSFSVLQETQY
TRBV2,TRBJ1-2,ASSYGQGTAYGYT
TRBV25-1,TRBJ1-2,ASSESRDREYGYT
TRBV7-8,TRBJ2-1,ASSLVSGTYNEQF
TRBV15,TRBJ2-1,ATSVGTGAYNEQF
TRBV19,TRBJ1-3,ASQTTGGTGNTIY
TRBV9,TRBJ2-3,ASSVVRGRVGDTQY
TRBV24-1,TRBJ2-1,ATSARTGYNEQF
TRBV7-2,TRBJ1-5,ASSSDRGPDPQH
TRBV5-1,TRBJ2-1,ASSLGGPDHNEQF
TRBV5-1,TRBJ2-3,ASSLLVSTDTQY
TRBV19,TRBJ1-1,ATTGQLNTEAF
TRBV19,TRBJ1-5,ASSHRGLSNQPQH
TRBV7-3,TRBJ1-1,ASSSGQAGMNTEAF
TRBV24-1,TRBJ1-2,ATSEQGGENYGYT
TRBV24-1,TRBJ2-7,ATSDSRQVSSYEQY
TRBV7-2,TRBJ1-4,ASSLLGQGFDEKLF
TRBV5-6,TRBJ2-5,ASSFRREGRGETQY
TRBV7-9,TRBJ2-1,ASSLVAGPSRGEQF